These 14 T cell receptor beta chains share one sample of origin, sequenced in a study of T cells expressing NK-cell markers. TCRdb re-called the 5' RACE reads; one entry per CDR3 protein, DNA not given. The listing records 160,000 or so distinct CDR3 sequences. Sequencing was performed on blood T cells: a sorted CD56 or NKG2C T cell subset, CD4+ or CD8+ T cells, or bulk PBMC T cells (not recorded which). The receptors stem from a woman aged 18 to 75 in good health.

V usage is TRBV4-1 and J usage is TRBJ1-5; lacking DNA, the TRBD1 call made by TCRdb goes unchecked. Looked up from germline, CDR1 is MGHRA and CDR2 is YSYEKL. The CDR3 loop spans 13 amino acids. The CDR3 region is CASSRGGREPQHF.

CDR3 residues: CASSGLRTQSSYEQYF. The V call is TRBV7-2, the J call TRBJ2-7; TCRdb picks TRBD1, but there is no DNA to check that call. Germline V lookup: CDR1 SGHTA, CDR2 FQGNSA. The CDR3 is made up of 16 amino acids.

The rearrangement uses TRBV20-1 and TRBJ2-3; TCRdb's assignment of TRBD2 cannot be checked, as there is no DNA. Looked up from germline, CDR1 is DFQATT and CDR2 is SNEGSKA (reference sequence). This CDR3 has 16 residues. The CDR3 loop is CSAPAGLAGGSSTQYF.

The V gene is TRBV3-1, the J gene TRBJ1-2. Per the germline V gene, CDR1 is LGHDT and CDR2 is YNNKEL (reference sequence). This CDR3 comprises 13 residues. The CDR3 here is CASSPEGGYGYTF.

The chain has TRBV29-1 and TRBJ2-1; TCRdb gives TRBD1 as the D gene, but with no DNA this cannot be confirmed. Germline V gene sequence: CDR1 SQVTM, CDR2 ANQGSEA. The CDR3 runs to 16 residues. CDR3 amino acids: CSVDNFGTGGQNEQFF.

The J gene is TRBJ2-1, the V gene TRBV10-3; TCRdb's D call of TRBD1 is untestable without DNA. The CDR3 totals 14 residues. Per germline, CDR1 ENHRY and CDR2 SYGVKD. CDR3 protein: CAIRGQDSYNEQFF.

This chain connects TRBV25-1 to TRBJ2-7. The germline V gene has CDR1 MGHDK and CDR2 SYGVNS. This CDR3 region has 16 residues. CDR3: CASSETQITRSAEQYF.

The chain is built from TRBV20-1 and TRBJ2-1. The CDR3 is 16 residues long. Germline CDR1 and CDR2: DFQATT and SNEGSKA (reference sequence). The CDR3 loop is CSARDGRRASYNEQFF.

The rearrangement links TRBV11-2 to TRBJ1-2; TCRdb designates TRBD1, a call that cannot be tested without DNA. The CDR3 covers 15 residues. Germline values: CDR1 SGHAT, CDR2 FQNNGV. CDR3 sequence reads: CASSPVRGPNYGYTF.

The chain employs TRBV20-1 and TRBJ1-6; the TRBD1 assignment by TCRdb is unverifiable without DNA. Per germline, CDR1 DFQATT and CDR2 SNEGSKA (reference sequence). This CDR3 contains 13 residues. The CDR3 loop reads CSAFGHANSPLHF.

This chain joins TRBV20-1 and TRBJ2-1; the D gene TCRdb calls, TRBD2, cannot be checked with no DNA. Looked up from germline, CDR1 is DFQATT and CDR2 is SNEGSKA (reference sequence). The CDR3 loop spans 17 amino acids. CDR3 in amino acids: CSAGKGGLAGYGDEQFF.

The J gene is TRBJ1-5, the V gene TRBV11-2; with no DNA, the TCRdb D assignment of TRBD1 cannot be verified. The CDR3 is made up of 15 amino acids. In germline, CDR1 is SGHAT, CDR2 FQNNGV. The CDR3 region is CASSLQGNGGQPQHF.

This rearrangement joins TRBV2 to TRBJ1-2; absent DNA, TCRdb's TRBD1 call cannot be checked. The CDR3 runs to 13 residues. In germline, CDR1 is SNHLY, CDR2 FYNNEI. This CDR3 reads CASTVHREAGYTF.

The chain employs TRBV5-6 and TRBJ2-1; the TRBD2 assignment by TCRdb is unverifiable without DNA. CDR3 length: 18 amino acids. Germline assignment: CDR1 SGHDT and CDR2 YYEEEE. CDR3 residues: CASIPSRGSRSSYNEQFF.